These T cell receptor beta chains were read from a single sample in a study of blood T cell repertoires in COVID-19. Sequencing used immunoSEQ multiplex PCR; TCRdb keeps in-frame clones, though not all of them. This table has about 300,000 clones, 70% to 90% appearing once. The sample taken for sequencing was PBMCs or T cells enriched from blood (not recorded which). These receptors originate from a man between 25 and 39 years old who had recovered from COVID-19. Both conserved end residues are part of each CDR3. The order of the fields is D gene, CDR3 length, V gene, clone size, J gene, CDR3 protein, CDR3 DNA. D genes are given only for firm matches. Clone size appears in some rows only: once, few, many, or a class for an expanded clone.

TRBD2	15	TRBV19	-	TRBJ2-1	CASNPSGGIGNEQFF	TGTGCCAGTAACCCTAGCGGGGGGATCGGCAATGAGCAGTTCTTC
-	13	TRBV27	-	TRBJ1-1	CASSLEGNTEAFF	TGTGCCAGCAGTTTGGAGGGGAACACTGAAGCTTTCTTT
TRBD2	19	TRBV10-1	-	TRBJ2-3	CASRPTGLAGAEGPDTQYF	TGCGCCAGCAGGCCTACGGGACTAGCGGGAGCGGAAGGGCCCGATACGCAGTATTTT
TRBD1	14	TRBV18	-	TRBJ1-4	CASSPSRQGEKLFF	TGTGCCAGCTCACCATCCCGACAGGGTGAAAAACTGTTTTTT
-	13	TRBV10-1	-	TRBJ2-7	CASSESPGSEQYF	TGCGCCAGCAGTGAGTCCCCAGGCTCCGAGCAGTACTTC
-	15	TRBV11-3	-	TRBJ1-6	CASSLVPPLDSPLHF	TGTGCCAGCAGCTTAGTTCCGCCACTGGATTCACCCCTCCACTTT
-	14	TRBV5-1	-	TRBJ2-7	CASSPRTDSYEQYF	TGCGCCAGCAGCCCCCGGACAGACTCCTACGAGCAGTACTTC
-	14	TRBV5-1	-	TRBJ2-5	CASSLGSGQETQYF	TGCGCCAGCAGCTTGGGGAGCGGGCAAGAGACCCAGTACTTC
TRBD2	13	TRBV12-3/TRBV12-4	-	TRBJ2-4	CASSGGGKNIQYF	TGTGCCAGCTCGGGAGGGGGAAAAAACATTCAGTACTTC
-	14	TRBV11-2	-	TRBJ2-1	CASSLVEFSGEQFF	TGTGCCAGCAGCTTAGTTGAGTTCAGCGGTGAGCAGTTCTTC
-	15	TRBV6-4	once	TRBJ1-6	CASSPQGPGGSPLHF	TGTGCCAGCAGCCCTCAGGGGCCGGGGGGATCACCCCTCCACTTT
-	12	TRBV7-9	-	TRBJ1-1	CASGYRAVEAFF	TGTGCCAGCGGATACAGGGCGGTTGAAGCTTTCTTT
-	17	TRBV7-2	few	TRBJ2-1	CASSLAPLRARYNEQFF	TGTGCCAGCAGCTTAGCCCCGCTCAGGGCGCGCTACAATGAGCAGTTCTTC
TRBD2	16	TRBV3-1/TRBV3-2	-	TRBJ2-1	CASTRGTSGGAYEQFF	TGTGCCAGCACCAGAGGTACTAGCGGGGGGGCCTATGAGCAGTTCTTC
TRBD1	12	TRBV6-5	once	TRBJ1-2	CASRQGARGYTF	TGTGCCAGCAGACAGGGGGCGCGGGGCTACACCTTC
TRBD1	14	TRBV5-1	-	TRBJ2-2	CASSPGQDPGELFF	TGCGCCAGCAGCCCCGGACAGGACCCCGGGGAGCTGTTTTTT
-	16	TRBV11-2	-	TRBJ1-4	CASSLYTEPGYEKLFF	TGTGCCAGCAGCTTATATACGGAGCCGGGGTATGAAAAACTGTTTTTT
-	12	TRBV5-6	many	TRBJ2-7	CASSSYAGEQYF	TGTGCCAGCAGCTCCTACGCGGGAGAGCAGTACTTC
-	12	TRBV11-3	-	TRBJ1-2	CASSSVLNGYTF	TGTGCCAGCAGCTCGGTGCTAAATGGCTACACCTTC